The 18 T cell receptor beta chains reported below all come from one sample, sequenced in a study of neurological immune-mediated disorders. TCRdb used MiXCR to reprocess the 5' RACE reads, holding one entry per CDR3 protein. The sample records 35,000 to 45,000 distinct CDR3 sequences, roughly an eighth being singletons. The sequenced sample was PBMCs. The source of these receptors is a woman between 45 and 60 years old with HTLV-1-associated myelopathy (HAM/TSP).

This clonotype was detected many times. The rearrangement links TRBV7-2 to TRBJ2-2; 8 nucleotides agree with TRBD2. V gave up 6 bases and J gave up 5 bases; unmatched junction bases: 8. The germline V gene encodes CDR1 SGHTA and CDR2 FQGNSA. The CDR3 contains 15 residues. CDR3 amino acids: CASRPGGGGTGELFF. DNA for the CDR3: TGTGCCAGCAGACCCGGGGGGGGTGGAACCGGGGAGCTGTTTTTT.

Only a few counts were recorded for this clonotype. CDR3 region: CASSQEYLVGPSNYEQYF. CDR3 sequence (DNA): TGTGCCAGCAGCCAAGAGTATTTAGTGGGGCCCTCGAACTACGAGCAGTACTTC. This chain links TRBV3-1 with TRBJ2-7, with D maybe TRBD1 (5 bases). The V and J ends lost 0 bases and 3 bases respectively, with 21 bases between them. The CDR3 runs 18 residues. Germline CDR1 reads LGHDT; CDR2 reads YNNKEL (reference sequence).

This clonotype appeared many times. The chain has TRBV6-5 and TRBJ2-7; TRBD1 might be the D (6 bases). Looked up from germline, CDR1 is MNHEY and CDR2 is SVGAGI. The CDR3 is 14 residues long. V was clipped by 6 bases and J by 4 bases, with 16 bases between them. CDR3 sequence reads: CASSPQGRAYEQYF. CDR3 coding DNA: TGTGCCAGCAGCCCACAGGGTCGGGCATACGAGCAGTACTTC.

The chain links TRBV3-1 to TRBJ2-5; D remains unclear. V lost 2 bases and J 0 bases, leaving 10 bases between the germline ends. This CDR3 contains 15 residues. CDR1 LGHDT and CDR2 YNNKEL come from the germline V gene (reference sequence). The CDR3 sequence: CASSQFRQDQETQYF. CDR3 sequence (DNA): TGTGCCAGCAGCCAATTTAGGCAGGACCAAGAGACCCAGTACTTC.

In this sample, this clonotype turned up many times. This chain joins TRBV12-3 or TRBV12-4 and TRBJ1-2; 8 bases are shared with TRBD1. The CDR3 is 13 residues long. V lost 6 bases, J lost 8 bases, and 8 bases stayed unmatched. CDR3 in amino acids: CASRNTGGRGYTF. In DNA, the CDR3 is TGTGCCAGCAGGAATACAGGGGGTAGAGGCTACACCTTC.

In its sample, this clonotype was seen many times. The chain combines TRBV20-1 with TRBJ1-5; D remains unclear. CDR1 is DFQATT and CDR2 is SNEGSKA in the germline V gene (reference sequence). This CDR3 contains 14 residues. V lost 3 bases, J lost 0 bases, and 9 bases lay in between. CDR3 sequence: CSARLGSSNQPQHF. In nucleotides, the CDR3 is TGCAGTGCTAGGTTAGGGAGTAGCAATCAGCCCCAGCATTTT.

This clonotype was counted ten times or more. The gene calls are TRBV28 and TRBJ1-1; D might be TRBD1 (5 bases). Germline assignment: CDR1 MDHEN and CDR2 SYDVKM. The germline V and J ends were trimmed by 7 bases and 4 bases, with 10 bases remaining between them. The CDR3 loop spans 12 amino acids. The CDR3: CASKKTVTEAFF. The CDR3 coding sequence is TGTGCCAGCAAAAAGACAGTCACTGAAGCTTTCTTT.

This clonotype has at least ten counts. The V call is TRBV2, the J call TRBJ1-5; no firm D call. Germline CDR1 reads SNHLY; CDR2 reads FYNNEI. The CDR3 sequence is 15 residues long. V was trimmed by 5 bases and J by 2 bases, leaving 13 bases between them. CDR3 amino acids: CASSPTTDRNQPQHF. The CDR3 DNA is TGTGCCAGCAGTCCCACCACAGACCGCAATCAGCCCCAGCATTTT.

This clonotype showed up many times. The chain carries TRBV6-2 or TRBV6-3 and TRBJ1-5; tentative D call: TRBD1 (6 bases). Trimming cost V 7 bases and J 5 bases, with 12 bases left between them. CDR3 length: 13 residues. Looked up from germline, CDR1 is MNHEY and CDR2 is SVGEGT. CDR3 amino acids: CASNGDTYQPQHF. In nucleotides, the CDR3 is TGTGCCAGCAACGGGGACACCTATCAGCCCCAGCATTTT.

This clonotype was picked up many times. The V gene is TRBV11-2, the J gene TRBJ1-2; D remains ambiguous. Germline loops: CDR1 SGHAT, CDR2 FQNNGV. Trimming cost V 4 bases and J 2 bases, with 14 bases left between them. This CDR3 contains 15 residues. The CDR3 spells CASSSGSLRNYGYTF. The CDR3 DNA is TGTGCCAGCAGCTCGGGGTCCCTCAGGAACTATGGCTACACCTTC.

This clonotype has at least ten counts. A read error may account for a junction end that differs from germline. The genes are TRBV6-5 and TRBJ1-5; possibly TRBD1 for D (5 bases). The CDR3 consists of 15 residues. Looked up from germline, CDR1 is MNHEY and CDR2 is SVGAGI. CDR3 bases: TGTGCCAGCAGTTACTCGGGGGTTAGCGATCAGCCCCAGCATTTT. Protein product: CASSYSGVSDQPQHF.

This clonotype was seen repeatedly, ten times or more. The J gene is TRBJ1-2, the V gene TRBV27; TRBD1 might be the D (5 bases). V shed 4 bases and J shed 7 bases, with 10 bases lying between them. This CDR3 contains 12 residues. In germline, CDR1 is MNHEY, CDR2 SMNVEV (reference sequence). The CDR3 is CASSSSRGGYTF. CDR3 in DNA: TGTGCCAGCAGTTCAAGTAGGGGTGGCTACACCTTC.

This clonotype was counted once. The chain carries TRBV6-6 and TRBJ2-6, with no clear D. This CDR3 has 15 amino acids. V lost 6 bases and J 0 bases, leaving 9 bases between the germline ends. CDR1 and CDR2 from the germline V gene are MNHNY and SVGAGI (reference sequence). The CDR3 spells CASSSLYSGANVLTF. In nucleotides, the CDR3 is TGTGCCAGCAGCTCGCTGTACTCTGGGGCCAACGTCCTGACTTTC.

This clonotype showed up many times. The chain is built from TRBV29-1 and TRBJ2-2, with D perhaps given as TRBD1 or TRBD2 (6 bases each). Per germline, CDR1 SQVTM and CDR2 ANQGSEA. The germline V and J ends were trimmed by 3 bases and 8 bases, with 13 bases remaining between them. The CDR3 extends over 13 amino acids. The CDR3 nucleotides read TGCAGCGTTGACCAAGGGGGGTCGGGGGAGCTGTTTTTT. Its translation is CSVDQGGSGELFF.

A remark on this clonotype: A read error may be the cause here, since a much bigger clone is one base away. The chain combines TRBV6-2 or TRBV6-3 with TRBJ1-2; perhaps TRBD1 as D (5 bases). The CDR3 totals 13 residues. Germline V gene sequence: CDR1 MNHEY, CDR2 SVGEGT. V was trimmed by 6 bases and J by 5 bases, leaving 13 bases between them. CDR3 loop: CASSRRTWYGYTF. The CDR3 bases are TGTGCCAGCAGCCGACGGACATGGTATGGCTACACCTTC.

Here the CDR3 reads CASSLGQGGNTIYF. DNA of the CDR3: TGCGCCAGCAGCTTGGGACAGGGTGGAAACACCATATATTTT. The chain is built from TRBV5-1 and TRBJ1-3; 7 bases align to TRBD1. The V segment lost 0 bases and the J segment 3 bases; nucleotides outside the gene matches: 0. The CDR3 consists of 14 residues. Germline CDR1 SGHRS, CDR2 YFSETQ. Complete variable domain (other parts from reference TRBV5-1 and TRBJ1-3): KAGVTQTPRYLIKTRGQQVTLSCSPISGHRSVSWYQQTPGQGLQFLFEYFSETQRNKGNFPGRFSGRQFSNSRSEMNVSTLELGDSALYLCASSLGQGGNTIYFGEGSWLTVV.

This clonotype appeared many times. V gene TRBV20-1 combines with J gene TRBJ2-7; 8 bases match TRBD1. Germline trimming cut 4 bases from V and 2 bases from J; bases unmatched to any gene: 4. Per germline, CDR1 DFQATT and CDR2 SNEGSKA (reference sequence). CDR3 size: 13 residues. The CDR3 bases are TGCAGTGCTACCACAGGGGGGACCTACGAGCAGTACGTC. Protein: CSATTGGTYEQYV.

The table lists this clonotype with many counts. V and J are TRBV20-1 and TRBJ2-7, with TRBD2 as a possible D gene (5 bases). Per the germline V gene, CDR1 is DFQATT and CDR2 is SNEGSKA (reference sequence). CDR3 length: 13 residues. The V end was cut by 5 bases, the J end by 2 bases, with 13 bases between. This chain's CDR3 is CSAPGRGTYEQYF. The DNA for the CDR3 is TGCAGTGCTCCCGGTCGGGGAACCTACGAGCAGTACTTC.